Listed here are 27 T cell receptor beta chains from one sample, sequenced in a study of T cells in Graves' hyperthyroidism and ophthalmopathy. RNA transcripts yielded amplified TCR beta CDR3 regions. The study used the HTBI primer set for a first-round RT-PCR of the TCR CDR3. TCRdb passed the multiplex PCR reads through MiXCR, listing each CDR3 protein once. The table shows fewer than 400,000 distinct CDR3 sequences, with roughly 15% occurring only once. The sequencing input was blood. These receptors were taken from a man aged 25-45 years with Graves' hyperthyroidism.

This clonotype came up many times. V and J are TRBV3-1 and TRBJ2-7; 7 bases are shared with TRBD1. CDR1 and CDR2 from the germline V gene are LGHDT and YNNKEL (reference sequence). This CDR3 has 14 residues. With 4 bases clipped from V and 3 bases from J, the junction kept 6 bases outside the gene matches. The CDR3 loop is CASSRTGANYEQYF. For the CDR3, the DNA is TGTGCCAGCAGCCGAACAGGGGCTAACTACGAGCAGTACTTC.

There are many counts of this clonotype. The J gene is TRBJ1-1, the V gene TRBV18; the match to TRBD1 covers 9 bases. The germline V gene has CDR1 KGHSH and CDR2 LQKENI. The CDR3 consists of 15 residues. V trimming: 2 bases; J trimming: 1 base; junction bases outside the gene matches: 2. The CDR3 loop is CASSPRQGENTEAFF. The CDR3, as DNA: TGTGCCAGCTCACCAAGACAGGGGGAGAACACTGAAGCTTTCTTT.

In this sample, this clonotype turned up a few times. The genes are TRBV28 and TRBJ2-2; TRBD2 agrees at 7 bases. This CDR3 spans 13 amino acids. V gave up 10 bases and J gave up 7 bases; unmatched junction bases: 9. Germline-derived CDR1 and CDR2 are MDHEN and SYDVKM. As DNA, the CDR3 is TGTGCCATATTAGCGGGCTGGGGCGGGGAGCTGTTTTTT. It specifies CAILAGWGGELFF.

Points on this clonotype: Possible read error: a much larger clone is one base away. J is TRBJ1-5 and V is TRBV20-1; D uncertain. V lost 1 base to trimming and J lost 6 bases, with 10 bases between them. This CDR3 is built from 13 residues. Per germline, CDR1 DFQATT and CDR2 SNEGSKA (reference sequence). The CDR3 nucleotides read TGCAGTGCTAGAGGTGTCGGTTCTCAGCCCCAGCATTTT. Its translation: CSARGVGSQPQHF.

This clonotype occurred many times. V gene TRBV28 combines with J gene TRBJ1-2, with 7 positions matching TRBD1. Germline CDR1 reads MDHEN; CDR2 reads SYDVKM. CDR3 length: 14 residues. J lost 4 bases, V lost 6 bases, and 8 bases had no gene match. The CDR3 DNA is TGTGCCAGCAGCGAGAGGGGGCGGTTCTATGGCTACACCTTC. This sequence encodes CASSERGRFYGYTF.

With respect to this clonotype: This may be a read error: a much more frequent sequence differs by one nucleotide. The conserved phenylalanine or tryptophan is not found at the CDR3 terminus, so this likely reflects a read error. The rearrangement links TRBV29-1 to TRBJ2-7, with D hard to call. Trimming pared 5 bases from V and 2 bases from J, leaving 10 bases between. Germline V CDR1 and CDR2: SQVTM, ANQGSEA. This CDR3 has 12 amino acids. CDR3 region: CSVLAEPYEQYY. CDR3 bases: TGCAGCGTTTTGGCCGAGCCCTACGAGCAGTACTAC.

In this sample, this clonotype turned up many times. The chain has TRBV28 and TRBJ1-2; the D is unclear. Trimming cost V 10 bases and J 2 bases, with 14 bases left between them. Germline V gene sequence: CDR1 MDHEN, CDR2 SYDVKM. The CDR3 has 13 amino acids. CDR3 region: CATTRSANYGYTF. The DNA of the CDR3 is TGTGCCACCACCCGGTCAGCCAACTATGGCTACACCTTC.

The rearrangement joins TRBV5-6 to TRBJ2-1; D gene ambiguous. The V end lost 0 bases, the J end lost 2 bases, and 9 bases lay between the germline ends. The CDR3 covers 15 residues. CDR1 and CDR2 from the germline V gene are SGHDT and YYEEEE. The CDR3 is CASSLGRYTYNEQFF. CDR3 nucleotides: TGTGCCAGCAGCTTGGGCCGATACACCTACAATGAGCAGTTCTTC.

CDR3 residues: CASSLDTGTYEQYF. CDR3 DNA: TGCGCCAGCAGCTTGGATACAGGGACCTACGAGCAGTACTTC. The chain recombines TRBV5-1 with TRBJ2-7; tentative D call: TRBD1 (6 bases). The CDR3 runs to 14 residues. V lost 0 bases, J lost 2 bases, and 9 bases lay in between. CDR1 and CDR2 from the germline V gene are SGHRS and YFSETQ.

This chain joins TRBV20-1 and TRBJ1-1; D may be TRBD1 (5 bases). Germline V gene data show CDR1 as DFQATT and CDR2 as SNEGSKA (reference sequence). The CDR3 is made up of 15 amino acids. V lost 0 bases and J lost 4, with 15 bases in between. CDR3 DNA sequence: TGCAGTGCTAGAGATCTGGTCGGGGGAGGCACTGAAGCTTTCTTT. Protein product: CSARDLVGGGTEAFF.

This clonotype was observed at least ten times. The chain has TRBV2 and TRBJ2-7; TRBD1 is a possible D gene (5 bases). Trimming cost V 1 base and J 6 bases, with 13 bases left between them. From germline, CDR1 is SNHLY and CDR2 FYNNEI. The CDR3 extends over 14 amino acids. CDR3 nucleotides: TGTGCCAGCAGTGAAGTGAGTCAGGGCGGCGAGCAGTACTTC. This gives the protein CASSEVSQGGEQYF.

This clonotype was observed many times. The rearrangement uses TRBV24-1 and TRBJ1-2, with a weak D call TRBD1 (5 bases). Trimming removed 4 bases at V and 7 bases at J, with 15 bases between. This CDR3 comprises 14 residues. Germline assignment: CDR1 KGHDR and CDR2 SFDVKD. The CDR3 sequence is CATSEGRPAGGYTF. The CDR3 bases are TGTGCCACCAGTGAGGGACGCCCGGCGGGTGGCTACACCTTC.

This rearrangement joins TRBV18 to TRBJ2-7; a weak D match, TRBD2 (6 bases). The CDR3 covers 16 residues. Germline V CDR1 and CDR2: KGHSH, LQKENI. V was shortened by 6 bases and J by 0 bases, with 18 bases between the two germline ends. The CDR3 region has the DNA TGTGCCAGCTCCCCAGTCGCGGGGACCGTCTCCTACGAGCAGTACTTC. This translates into CASSPVAGTVSYEQYF.

This clonotype showed up many times. The rearrangement joins TRBV30 to TRBJ2-7; no definite D call. In germline, CDR1 is GTSNPN, CDR2 SVGIG (reference sequence). V was clipped by 5 bases and J by 0 bases, with 8 bases between them. The CDR3 has 12 residues. CDR3 residues: CAWAPSSYEQYF. CDR3 coding DNA: TGTGCCTGGGCACCGAGCTCCTACGAGCAGTACTTC.

The rearrangement uses TRBV7-2 and TRBJ2-3, with 9 positions matching TRBD2. Losses at the gene ends were 5 bases for V and 1 base for J; bases not matched to a gene: 16. The CDR3 runs to 19 residues. Germline V CDR1 and CDR2: SGHTA, FQGNSA. The CDR3 DNA is TGTGCCAGCAGCCCTATGCTCTCCTCTAGCGGGGCGGGCACAGATACGCAGTATTTT. Translating it yields CASSPMLSSSGAGTDTQYF.

At least ten counts were recorded for this clonotype. The chain joins TRBV7-9 to TRBJ2-1; the match to TRBD2 covers 8 bases. V lost 5 bases, J lost 7 bases, and 4 bases stayed unmatched. Germline values: CDR1 SEHNR, CDR2 FQNEAQ (reference sequence). This CDR3 has 13 residues. As DNA, the CDR3 is TGTGCCAGCAGCCCGGGAGGGCGGAATGAGCAGTTCTTC. It yields the protein CASSPGGRNEQFF.

CDR3 nucleotides: TGTGCCAGCAGCCGGGGGGAGGGGGTTCATGGCTACACCTTC. Protein: CASSRGEGVHGYTF. This chain joins TRBV28 and TRBJ1-2, with D perhaps TRBD1 (6 bases). This CDR3 region has 14 residues. Trimming left V 6 bases short and J 6 bases short, with 17 bases between. CDR1 and CDR2 (germline): MDHEN, SYDVKM.

The gene calls are TRBV28 and TRBJ2-5, with TRBD2 matching 9 bases. CDR1 and CDR2 (germline): MDHEN, SYDVKM. The J segment lost 5 bases and the V segment lost 7 bases, leaving 14 bases of the junction unmatched. The length of the CDR3 is 16 residues. The CDR3 sequence is CASTVGLASSGETQYF. CDR3 in DNA: TGTGCCAGCACCGTGGGACTAGCCTCCTCGGGCGAGACCCAGTACTTC. Looking up the rest from reference TRBV28 and TRBJ2-5 gives the full variable domain: DVKVTQSSRYLVKRTGEKVFLECVQDMDHENMFWYRQDPGLGLRLIYFSYDVKMKEKGDIPEGYSVSREKKERFSLILESASTNQTSMYLCASTVGLASSGETQYFGPGTRLLVL.

This clonotype was picked up many times. The chain is built from TRBV12-3 or TRBV12-4 and TRBJ1-1, with D unresolved. Trimming cost V 2 bases and J 4 bases, with 11 bases left between them. This CDR3 spans 14 amino acids. CDR3 coding DNA: TGTGCCAGCAGTTTAAACCCCTGGGGCACTGAAGCTTTCTTT. Translated: CASSLNPWGTEAFF.

This chain joins TRBV12-3 or TRBV12-4 and TRBJ2-7; D not resolved. With 6 bases removed from V and 3 bases from J, the gap between germline ends came to 18 bases. The CDR3 is 15 residues long. The CDR3 is CASSPDGYLRYEQYF. The CDR3 bases are TGTGCCAGCAGCCCAGACGGGTACTTACGCTACGAGCAGTACTTC.

The J gene is TRBJ1-1, the V gene TRBV20-1; D is unclear. This CDR3 region has 11 residues. Germline values: CDR1 DFQATT, CDR2 SNEGSKA (reference sequence). Trimming removed 7 bases from V and 8 bases from J, with 14 bases in between. The CDR3 DNA follows: TGCAGTGTCCGCTTCGGTGTCGAAGCTTTCTTT. As protein: CSVRFGVEAFF.

V is TRBV6-1 and J is TRBJ2-7; D gene uncertain. Germline CDR1 MNHNS, CDR2 SASEGT. V lost 8 bases and J 4 bases, leaving 6 bases between the germline ends. The CDR3 sequence is 10 residues long. The CDR3 loop reads CASDDYEQYF. DNA of the CDR3: TGTGCCAGCGACGATTACGAGCAGTACTTC.

This clonotype was observed many times. The chain combines TRBV7-3 with TRBJ2-7; a possible D gene is TRBD2 (6 bases). CDR3 size: 14 residues. Deletions cut 2 bases from V and 6 bases from J, with 14 bases between. CDR1 is SGHTA, CDR2 FQGTGA, per germline. CDR3 DNA: TGTGCCAGCAGCTTAGTATCGGGAGCGACCGAGCAGTACTTC. It yields the protein CASSLVSGATEQYF.

Worth noting for this clonotype: A single base separates this from a much larger clone, so it may be a read error. This chain links TRBV29-1 with TRBJ2-7; D tentatively reads TRBD1 or TRBD2 (5 bases each). Deletions cut 6 bases from V and 5 bases from J, with 26 bases between. Per germline, CDR1 SQVTM and CDR2 ANQGSEA. The CDR3 totals 16 residues. The DNA of the CDR3 is TGCAGCGTGGCGGGCCTGACATCCGGGGCATTCCACGAGCAGTACTTC. Translating it yields CSVAGLTSGAFHEQYF.

The chain is built from TRBV18 and TRBJ2-1; D call uncertain. The length of the CDR3 is 13 residues. The V end was cut by 2 bases, the J end by 6 bases, with 8 bases between. Germline-derived CDR1 and CDR2 are KGHSH and LQKENI. In DNA, the CDR3 is TGTGCCAGCTCACCAGGCGGAACCAATGAGCAGTTCTTC. It translates to CASSPGGTNEQFF.

This clonotype occurred a few times. V and J are TRBV10-3 and TRBJ2-6, with no clear D. This CDR3 contains 16 residues. Trimming took off 6 bases at V and 3 bases at J, with 15 bases between the two ends. Germline V gives CDR1 ENHRY, CDR2 SYGVKD. The CDR3 sequence is CAIRYTVLSGANVLTF. The CDR3 DNA sequence: TGTGCCATCAGATACACGGTGTTAAGTGGGGCCAACGTCCTGACTTTC.

This clonotype was recorded at least ten times. V and J are TRBV6-2 or TRBV6-3 and TRBJ1-1; D is undetermined. Germline CDR1 MNHEY, CDR2 SVGEGT. Trimming stripped 5 bases from V and 8 bases from J, with 15 bases between. This CDR3 is built from 13 residues. CDR3 in DNA: TGTGCCAGCAGTAGAGGAGCCTTAGGAGAAGCTTTCTTT. It yields the protein CASSRGALGEAFF.